This TCR beta chain comes out of a study of cytomegalovirus exposure and HLA in healthy donors. The study, taken as a whole, reports: Other equally common chains were less clonally expanded than HLA-associated TCR beta chains, a later analysis showed. A later analysis found TCR association rates differed by HLA locus, highest for DRB1 and lowest for HLA-C. CMV serostatus was the sole immune exposure data available. TCR beta sequences reportedly predicted most subjects' HLA-A and HLA-B alleles accurately.

PCR primers comprised 60 Vbeta and 13 Jbeta primers. Only in-frame clones appear in the TCRdb table, and some are missing; sequencing was by immunoSEQ multiplex PCR. The sample records roughly 86,000 clones, under 85% being singletons. Trimming removed 0 bases at V and 1 base at J, with 8 bases between. The CDR3 loop spans 14 amino acids. The germline V gene encodes CDR1 SGHRS and CDR2 YFSETQ. Remarks on this clone: What it binds is not known.

This chain joins TRBV5-1 and TRBJ2-7, with D possibly TRBD1 on 6 matching bases. The sample was PBMCs. This clonotype was sampled from a man aged 50 to 60 in good health and CMV-seropositive. As DNA, the CDR3 is TGCGCCAGCAGCTTGGACAGGGCGTCCTACGAGCAGTACTTC. Protein product: CASSLDRASYEQYF.